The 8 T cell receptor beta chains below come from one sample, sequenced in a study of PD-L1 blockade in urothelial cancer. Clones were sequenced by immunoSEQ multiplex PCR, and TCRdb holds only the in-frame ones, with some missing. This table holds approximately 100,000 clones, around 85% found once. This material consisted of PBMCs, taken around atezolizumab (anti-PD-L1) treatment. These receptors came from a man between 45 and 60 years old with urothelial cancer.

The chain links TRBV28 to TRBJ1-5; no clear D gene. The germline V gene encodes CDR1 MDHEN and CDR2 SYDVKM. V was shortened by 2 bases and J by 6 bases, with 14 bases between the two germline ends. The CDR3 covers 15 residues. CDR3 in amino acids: CASSLPGISTQPQHF. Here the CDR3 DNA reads TGTGCCAGCAGTTTACCGGGGATATCCACTCAGCCCCAGCATTTT. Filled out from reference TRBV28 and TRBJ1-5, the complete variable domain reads DVKVTQSSRYLVKRTGEKVFLECVQDMDHENMFWYRQDPGLGLRLIYFSYDVKMKEKGDIPEGYSVSREKKERFSLILESASTNQTSMYLCASSLPGISTQPQHFGDGTRLSIL.

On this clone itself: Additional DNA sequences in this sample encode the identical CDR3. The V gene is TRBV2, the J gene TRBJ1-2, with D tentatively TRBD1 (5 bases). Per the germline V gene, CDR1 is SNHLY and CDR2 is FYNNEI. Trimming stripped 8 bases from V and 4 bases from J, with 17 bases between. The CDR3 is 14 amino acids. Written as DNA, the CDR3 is TGTGCCAGCGGAGAAGACAGCGGGCTCTATGGCTACACCTTC. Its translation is CASGEDSGLYGYTF.

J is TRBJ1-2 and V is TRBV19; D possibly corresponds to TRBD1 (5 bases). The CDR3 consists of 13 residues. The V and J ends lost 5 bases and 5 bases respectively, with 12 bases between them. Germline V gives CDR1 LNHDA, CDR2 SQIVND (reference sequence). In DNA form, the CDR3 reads TGTGCCAGTAGTGGTCGGGACTTTTATGGCTACACCTTC. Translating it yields CASSGRDFYGYTF. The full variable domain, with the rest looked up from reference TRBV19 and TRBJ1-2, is DGGITQSPKYLFRKEGQNVTLSCEQNLNHDAMYWYRQDPGQGLRLIYYSQIVNDFQKGDIAEGYSVSREKKESFPLTVTSAQKNPTAFYLCASSGRDFYGYTFGSGTRLTVV.

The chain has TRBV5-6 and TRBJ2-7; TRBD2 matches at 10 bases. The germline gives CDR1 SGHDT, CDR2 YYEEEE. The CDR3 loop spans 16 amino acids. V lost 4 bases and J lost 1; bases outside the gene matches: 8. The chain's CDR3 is CASSRTSGRISYEQYF. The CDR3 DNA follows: TGTGCCAGCAGCCGGACTAGCGGAAGAATATCCTACGAGCAGTACTTC.

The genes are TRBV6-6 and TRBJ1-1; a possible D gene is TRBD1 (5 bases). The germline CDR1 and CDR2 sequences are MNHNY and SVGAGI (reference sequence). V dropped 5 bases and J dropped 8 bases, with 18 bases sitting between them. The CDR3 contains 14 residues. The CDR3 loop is CASSTQGIAAEAFF. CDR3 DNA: TGTGCCAGCAGTACCCAGGGTATCGCTGCCGAAGCTTTCTTT.

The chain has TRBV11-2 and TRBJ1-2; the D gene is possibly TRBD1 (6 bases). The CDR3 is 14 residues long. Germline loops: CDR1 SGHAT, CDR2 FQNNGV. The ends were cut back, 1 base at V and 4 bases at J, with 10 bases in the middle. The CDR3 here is CASSLAARGYGYTF. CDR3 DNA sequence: TGTGCCAGCAGCTTAGCGGCCAGGGGCTATGGCTACACCTTC.

CDR3: CASSLGGGGRAYNEQFF. The CDR3 nucleotides are TGTGCCAGCAGCTTAGGGGGGGGCGGTCGCGCCTACAATGAGCAGTTCTTC. V is TRBV7-2 and J is TRBJ2-1; D possibly corresponds to TRBD2 (7 bases). Germline CDR1 SGHTA, CDR2 FQGNSA. This CDR3 has 17 amino acids. V was pared by 1 base and J by 2 bases, with 15 bases between.

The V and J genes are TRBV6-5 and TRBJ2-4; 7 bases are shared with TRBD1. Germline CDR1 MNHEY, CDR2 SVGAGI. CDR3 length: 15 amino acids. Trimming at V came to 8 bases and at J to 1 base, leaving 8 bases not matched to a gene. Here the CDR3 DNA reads TGTGCCAGCGGGGGAACAGGGGCTGCCAAAAACATTCAGTACTTC. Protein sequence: CASGGTGAAKNIQYF.